The text below deals with one T cell receptor beta chain. The antigen this receptor binds is unknown. Qualities for individual bases were not recorded, and no much larger clone is one base off. Reading the germline V gene gives CDR1 SQVTM and CDR2 ANQGSEA. The CDR3 holds 11 amino acids from the cysteine to the phenylalanine. Just the 33-base CDR3 DNA is kept, in frame starting at base 1. Cut back by 7 bases and 5 bases, the V and J ends lie 11 bases apart. To be included, a participant needed at least one PBMC sample from before ART initiation plus at least two post-ART samples. Every participant with HIV received treatment in the United States of America. Before DNA extraction, cryopreserved samples of about 0.95-10 million PBMC were thawed and washed. At the time of the earliest PBMC sample for each participant with HIV, ages ranged from about 23 to 60 years. Each participant contributed PBMC samples from 1-4 timepoints before ART initiation and 2-8 timepoints after ART initiation, with a median of 7 samples. For every participant, serial HIV viral load, CD4+ T-cell count, ART history and demographic data were obtained. A Qiagen kit on a QIAcube was used to extract genomic DNA from unsorted PBMC, with samples processed in batches of 12.

This sample is part of a study of long-term antiretroviral therapy in people with HIV (dated by TCRdb to 2021 to 2024). Background for the entire study: The earliest samples were collected about a decade before the 2015 WHO recommendation for immediate ART, when ART was typically delayed until CD4 counts fell. A retrospective serial study tested whether ART initiation and durable HIV suppression were associated with changes in peripheral blood TRB repertoire composition and diversity. From 30 adults with confirmed HIV infection, the cohort provided 192 cryopreserved PBMC samples, gathered serially across a mean of around 6 years (range 1-12). About 35% of the 30 participants with HIV were female. No cross-contamination during QIAcube processing was shown when test extractions of a monoclonal T-cell line were performed alongside roughly 30 polyclonal samples.

The study at large found these results: Owing to limited PBMC availability, only the TCR beta chain was sequenced, without alpha chain pairing. Inferences about post-ART repertoire changes are limited because no data were available on ART adherence, viral resistance or therapy changes. The samples span the years 2004 to 2017, and the ART regimens used may be less effective than current regimens. Starting ART was linked to a significant rise in TRB diversity, yet even with long-term ART the diversity remained significantly lower than in transplant donor controls. Unsorted PBMC were profiled instead of sorted CD4+ and CD8+ T cells because pre-ART samples had limited cell numbers. HIV repertoires had narrower CDR3 length ranges than controls, and the network structure suggested an antigen-experienced repertoire that shifted only slightly toward naive after ART. The repertoire was dominated across all time points by expanded TRB clones identified before ART initiation, although this dominance was seen to fluctuate and to decrease in many PLHIV after ART.

Sequencing of the TRB variable region was done with the immunoSEQ hsTCRB v3.0 assay at survey level resolution. TRB sequencing targeted a depth of about 40,000-55,000 T-cell genomes per sample. TRB libraries were pooled and sequenced on an Illumina MiSeq using a v3 150-cycle kit. In the authors' own workflow: Repertoire analysis ran in R within a reproducible Nextflow workflow covering QC, data transformation and analysis. LymphoSeq2, an R package for AIRR-Seq data exploration, was used to implement custom analyses. A few samples that produced fewer than 5000 total TRB sequences were removed, so some 180 HIV repertoires were analyzed. Among the approximately 190 HIV repertoires that were kept, 59 were collected before ART initiation and some 130 were collected after ART initiation. Repertoires were downsampled to 5000 TRB nucleotide sequences, and summary statistics were averaged over 100 downsampling iterations. TRB sequences were retained for analysis only if CDR3 regions of at least seven amino acids were present. Two measures captured diversity: a Shannon entropy-derived clonality score and the Gini coefficient. Repertoire networks linked the top 5000 CDR3 amino acid sequences whenever two sequences differed by an edit distance of one. For TRB CDR3 amino acid sequences, GLIPH2 was used to predict antigen specificity groups and MHC restriction. To flag known CMV, EBV, HIV or tissue antigen associations, CDR3 amino acid sequences were matched against VDJdb and McPAS-TCR. Pre-ART, post-ART and control groups were compared with Wilcoxon signed-rank tests and Holm-Bonferroni correction. TCRdb obtained this table from immuneACCESS and retained in-frame rearrangements with V and J assigned. These tables miss some clones; where compared with another copy, unresolved V genes account for less than half of the shortfall, and the remainder is unexplained. V and J calls plus clone size are reproduced from that table; the DNA served to infer D and trimming. This sample gives around 21,000 clones in total; 65% to 85% of them show up just once. Together, the top ten hold 6% to 8% of the sample.

The origin of this receptor is a man aged 25 to 45 with HIV. The source was unsorted PBMCs, collected 1.5 years after starting antiretroviral therapy. The chain is made from TRBV29-1 and TRBJ1-1; the D gene is perhaps TRBD1, on 6 matching bases. Here is the DNA: TGCAGCGGAACAGGGAGGACTGAAGCTTTCTTT. Its protein product is CSGTGRTEAFF. The full variable domain, with segments outside the CDR3 supplied by the reference TRBV29-1 and TRBJ1-1 proteins, appears as SAVISQKPSRDICQRGTSLTIQCQVDSQVTMMFWYRQQPGQSLTLIATANQGSEATYESGFVIDKFPISRPNLTFSTLTVSNMSPEDSSIYLCSGTGRTEAFFGQGTRLTVV.